This T cell receptor (beta chain) was recorded in a study of blood T cell repertoires in COVID-19. Study as a whole: Samples representing acute and convalescent COVID-19 were sourced from the United States, Italy and Spain.

In the authors' methods: From reference gene primer amplification, estimates of nucleated cell counts were derived. Clones were sequenced by immunoSEQ multiplex PCR, and TCRdb holds only the in-frame ones, with some missing. The DNA was the basis for D and trimming; V, J and clone size are from that table. The profile shows approximately 150,000 clones, roughly four fifths of them singletons. The clonotype originates from a man aged 70 or older who had recovered from COVID-19. The sequenced material came from peripheral blood.

CDR3 protein: CASSPPGAGGTYNEQFF. DNA of the CDR3: TGTGCCAGCTCACCACCTGGAGCGGGAGGGACCTACAATGAGCAGTTCTTC. The chain employs TRBV18 and TRBJ2-1, with 10 bases lining up with TRBD2. V gave up 0 bases and J gave up 2 bases; unmatched junction bases: 4. Germline V gene data show CDR1 as KGHSH and CDR2 as LQKENI. This CDR3 contains 17 residues.